One sample yielded the 24 T cell receptor beta chains listed below, sequenced in a study of OX40 agonist ivuxolimab in advanced cancers. The assay was immunoSEQ multiplex PCR, and TCRdb's table has in-frame clones only and misses some. The sample yields 20,000 to 25,000 clones, 85% to 90% seen once. This specimen consisted of CD4+ or CD8+ T cells sorted from blood, obtained in a trial of the OX40 agonist ivuxolimab. The source is an adult with an advanced solid tumor such as melanoma, head and neck, liver or kidney cancer.

The chain uses TRBV7-8 and TRBJ2-5; no clear D gene. Germline values: CDR1 SGHVS, CDR2 FQNEAQ. The CDR3 has 14 residues. Trimming pared 2 bases from V and 5 bases from J, leaving 12 bases between. CDR3 sequence reads: CASSLLGPRETQYF. The DNA of the CDR3 is TGTGCCAGCAGCTTACTAGGCCCAAGGGAGACCCAGTACTTC.

The rearrangement links TRBV20-1 to TRBJ1-2, with D tentatively TRBD1 (5 bases). Germline CDR1 DFQATT, CDR2 SNEGSKA (reference sequence). V was shortened by 0 bases and J by 8 bases, with 7 bases between the two germline ends. The CDR3 runs 11 residues. The CDR3 region is CSARDEGGYTF. DNA of the CDR3: TGCAGTGCTAGAGATGAGGGGGGCTACACCTTC.

Comment on this clone: Other DNA sequences in the sample encode the same CDR3. The chain links TRBV7-9 to TRBJ1-1, with D unclear. The CDR3 length is 17 residues. V lost 5 bases and J lost 7, with 26 bases in between. The germline V gene encodes CDR1 SEHNR and CDR2 FQNEAQ (reference sequence). CDR3 nucleotide sequence: TGTGCCAGCAGCACTACAATCCAAGACACCGGCAGACGTGAAGCTTTCTTT. It codes for CASSTTIQDTGRREAFF.

The V call is TRBV29-1, the J call TRBJ2-7, with 7 positions matching TRBD1. The CDR3 length is 14 residues. Germline trimming cut 3 bases from V and 2 bases from J; bases unmatched to any gene: 7. Germline V CDR1 and CDR2: SQVTM, ANQGSEA. CDR3 nucleotide sequence: TGCAGCGTTGATGGCGACAGGGAACCCTACGAGCAGTACTTC. Protein sequence: CSVDGDREPYEQYF.

CDR3 in DNA: TGTGCCAGTAGTCGGCAACAGGGTGGCTACACCTTC. As protein: CASSRQQGGYTF. This sequence joins TRBV19 and TRBJ1-2; D is possibly TRBD1 (6 bases). Germline values: CDR1 LNHDA, CDR2 SQIVND (reference sequence). The CDR3 runs 12 residues. Trimming removed 5 bases from V and 7 bases from J, with 11 bases in between.

The chain carries TRBV28 and TRBJ1-2, with D possibly matching TRBD1 (5 bases). CDR1 is MDHEN, CDR2 SYDVKM, per germline. Trimming cost V 7 bases and J 13 bases, with 19 bases left between them. The length of the CDR3 is 12 residues. In nucleotides, the CDR3 is TGTGCCAGCACCCCGCCCCGGGGCGCGGTCACCTTC. Encoded protein: CASTPPRGAVTF.

The chain joins TRBV19 to TRBJ1-5; D is uncertain. CDR3 length: 14 amino acids. Trimming left V 7 bases short and J 3 bases short, with 13 bases between. Per germline, CDR1 LNHDA and CDR2 SQIVND (reference sequence). CDR3 residues: CASKARQDNQPQHF. The CDR3 DNA sequence: TGTGCCAGTAAGGCTCGGCAGGACAATCAGCCCCAGCATTTT.

The J gene is TRBJ2-3, the V gene TRBV27; the D is unclear. This CDR3 contains 12 residues. Germline V gene data show CDR1 as MNHEY and CDR2 as SMNVEV (reference sequence). Between the trimmed V and J ends, which lost 5 bases and 0 bases, there was a span of 3 bases. CDR3 loop: CASSMSTDTQYF. The DNA of the CDR3 is TGTGCCAGCAGTATGAGCACAGATACGCAGTATTTT.

This chain connects TRBV13 to TRBJ1-5; 7 bases agree with TRBD1. The CDR3 sequence is 18 residues long. V was clipped by 0 bases and J by 0 bases; unmatched bases: 8. In germline, CDR1 is PRHDT, CDR2 FYEKMQ (reference sequence). CDR3 nucleotides: TGTGCCAGCAGCTTAGGGTACAGGGGTAGCCATAGCAATCAGCCCCAGCATTTT. It translates to CASSLGYRGSHSNQPQHF.

The chain recombines TRBV28 with TRBJ2-2; D call uncertain. The CDR3 sequence is 11 residues long. Germline V gives CDR1 MDHEN, CDR2 SYDVKM. The V gene lost 3 bases and the J gene lost 6 bases, with 2 bases spanning the gap. CDR3 DNA: TGTGCCAGCAGTTTGTCCGGGGAGCTGTTTTTT. Its protein is CASSLSGELFF.

The chain employs TRBV19 and TRBJ1-1; D gene unclear. Trimming cost V 9 bases and J 0 bases, with 11 bases left between them. CDR1 and CDR2 from the germline V gene are LNHDA and SQIVND (reference sequence). This CDR3 is built from 13 residues. The chain's CDR3 is CASREIMNTEAFF. In DNA, the CDR3 is TGTGCCAGCCGCGAGATCATGAACACTGAAGCTTTCTTT.

The chain is built from TRBV7-2 and TRBJ2-3, with 7 bases that match TRBD1. CDR3 length equals 16 residues. CDR1 and CDR2 (germline): SGHTA, FQGNSA. Germline trimming cut 4 bases from V and 3 bases from J; bases unmatched to any gene: 10. The CDR3 sequence: CASSSYPDRLTDTQYF. CDR3 coding DNA: TGTGCCAGCAGCTCCTATCCGGACAGGTTAACAGATACGCAGTATTTT.

The rearrangement uses TRBV7-9 and TRBJ1-5, with 7 bases aligning to TRBD1. Germline CDR1 reads SEHNR; CDR2 reads FQNEAQ (reference sequence). There are 15 residues in the CDR3. The V gene end was trimmed by 4 bases and the J gene end by 2 bases; junction bases not matched to a gene: 5. The CDR3 sequence is CASSSTGPGNQPQHF. CDR3 nucleotides: TGTGCCAGCAGCTCGACAGGGCCGGGCAATCAGCCCCAGCATTTT.

This clone was seen only once. This chain links TRBV15 with TRBJ2-5, with no clear D. Trimming took off 0 bases at V and 2 bases at J, with 13 bases between the two ends. The CDR3 sequence is 16 residues long. The germline V gene has CDR1 LNHNV and CDR2 YYDKDF (reference sequence). The CDR3 sequence is CATSRDPPRGQETQYF. DNA for the CDR3: TGTGCCACCAGCAGAGATCCCCCGCGCGGACAAGAGACCCAGTACTTC.

This chain joins TRBV7-6 and TRBJ1-3; the D is unclear. Germline lookup yields CDR1 SGHVS and CDR2 FNYEAQ. V lost 4 bases and J 0 bases, leaving 7 bases between the germline ends. The CDR3 is 14 residues long. CDR3 sequence: CASSSRFSGNTIYF. As DNA, the CDR3 is TGTGCCAGCAGCTCACGGTTCTCTGGAAACACCATATATTTT.

The chain is built from TRBV7-8 and TRBJ2-1, with TRBD2 identical over 9 bases. The CDR3 sequence is 16 residues long. From germline, CDR1 is SGHVS and CDR2 FQNEAQ. Losses at the gene ends were 5 bases for V and 1 base for J; bases not matched to a gene: 6. CDR3 amino acids: CASSPSAGGSYNEQFF. CDR3 DNA: TGTGCCAGCAGCCCTTCTGCGGGGGGGTCCTACAATGAGCAGTTCTTC.

The chain carries TRBV6-1 and TRBJ2-1, with TRBD1 matching 7 bases. This CDR3 is 15 amino acids long. Germline assignment: CDR1 MNHNS and CDR2 SASEGT. V dropped 3 bases and J dropped 2; count of bases not matched to a gene: 4. The chain's CDR3 is CASSDRTGPYNEQFF. As DNA, the CDR3 is TGTGCCAGCAGTGACAGGACAGGTCCCTACAATGAGCAGTTCTTC.

The chain has TRBV28 and TRBJ1-4; D not certain. This CDR3 is built from 15 residues. Per the germline V gene, CDR1 is MDHEN and CDR2 is SYDVKM. Trimming pared 6 bases from V and 8 bases from J, leaving 19 bases between. CDR3 in amino acids: CASSTSRHGSEKLFF. CDR3 coding DNA: TGTGCCAGCAGCACCTCAAGACACGGCTCGGAAAAACTGTTTTTT.

The chain carries TRBV6-5 and TRBJ1-5; D unclear. Germline assignment: CDR1 MNHEY and CDR2 SVGAGI. V dropped 6 bases and J dropped 0 bases, with 9 bases sitting between them. The CDR3 covers 14 residues. CDR3 nucleotide sequence: TGTGCCAGCAGGATGACACTTAGCAATCAGCCCCAGCATTTT. It specifies CASRMTLSNQPQHF.

This chain uses TRBV9 with TRBJ2-2, with TRBD1 as a possible D gene (5 bases). Trimming removed 0 bases from V and 5 bases from J, with 8 bases in between. The germline V gene encodes CDR1 SGDLS and CDR2 YYNGEE. The CDR3 covers 14 residues. The CDR3 loop is CASSVARGTGELFF. The CDR3, as DNA: TGTGCCAGCAGCGTAGCTAGGGGTACCGGGGAGCTGTTTTTT.

The chain combines TRBV4-1 with TRBJ2-4, with TRBD2 as a possible D gene (7 bases). The V gene's germline CDR1 is MGHRA and CDR2 YSYEKL. The ends were cut back, 4 bases at V and 8 bases at J, with 15 bases in the middle. This CDR3 is built from 14 residues. CDR3 protein: CASSLSGGADIQYF. The DNA for the CDR3 is TGCGCCAGCAGCCTTAGTGGGGGGGCGGACATTCAGTACTTC.

This chain links TRBV9 with TRBJ2-7; D is perhaps TRBD2 (6 bases). Trimming cost V 3 bases and J 7 bases, with 11 bases left between them. This CDR3 has 12 residues. From germline, CDR1 is SGDLS and CDR2 YYNGEE. As DNA, the CDR3 is TGTGCCAGCAGCGCGAGGGAGGAAGAGCAGTACTTC. Translating it yields CASSAREEEQYF.

The chain is built from TRBV29-1 and TRBJ1-1; D gene ambiguous. The CDR3 totals 13 residues. V was trimmed by 1 base and J by 2 bases, leaving 8 bases between them. Germline CDR1 reads SQVTM; CDR2 reads ANQGSEA. The CDR3 bases are TGCAGCGTTGAAGTAGGCCTTAACACTGAAGCTTTCTTT. Protein sequence: CSVEVGLNTEAFF.

The J gene is TRBJ1-4, the V gene TRBV6-5, with a tentative D call TRBD1 (5 bases). The V and J ends lost 6 bases and 7 bases respectively, with 15 bases between them. The CDR3 is 14 amino acids. Looked up from germline, CDR1 is MNHEY and CDR2 is SVGAGI. For the CDR3, the DNA is TGTGCCAGCAGCTCGTCCACTGGGGGTGAAAAACTGTTTTTT. Its translation: CASSSSTGGEKLFF.